This TCR beta chain was found in a study of blood T cell repertoires in COVID-19. V was clipped by 5 bases and J by 0 bases; unmatched bases: 3. The CDR3 extends over 15 amino acids. CDR1 MNHEY and CDR2 SVGAGI come from the germline V gene. Repertoires were generated with immunoSEQ multiplex PCR, while TCRdb's copy carries only in-frame clones and drops some. The sample lists about 140,000 clones, over 75% occurring once. Those enrolled, adults aged about 18 to 89 years, came from roughly 22 US areas. Self-reported history from a screening survey and questionnaire set each donor's cohort. Recovered participants had two consecutive negative NP/OP PCR tests, healthcare professional clearance, or symptom resolution.

This TCR was sampled from a woman in her forties or fifties who had recovered from COVID-19. The chain uses TRBV6-5 and TRBJ1-5, with TRBD1 matching 8 bases. Material: PBMCs or T cells enriched from blood (not recorded which). DNA for the CDR3: TGTGCCAGCAGTCCCGACAGGGGTAGCAATCAGCCCCAGCATTTT. This translates into CASSPDRGSNQPQHF.